A single T cell receptor beta chain is shown here with its context. Its antigen is unknown. The data stem from a study of human T cells and chemical hapten exposure. The CDR3 contains 14 residues. J was trimmed by 5 bases and V by 5 bases; bases with no gene match: 3. Germline V gene lookup returns CDR1 MNHEY and CDR2 SMNVEV (reference sequence). TCRdb itself ran the RACE reads through MiXCR, one entry per CDR3 protein. The profile shows a few hundred thousand distinct CDR3 sequences, under 6.5% of them singletons. Study results and limitations: In comparison with controls, expanded TCRs gave rise to a significantly larger number of large CDR3 similarity clusters.

Time point defined: patch test 2, 6 weeks after DPC sensitization. As for treatment: therapeutic diphenylcyclopropenone sensitization with weekly scalp DPC. The sequences come from whole blood, collected in connection with sensitization to the hapten diphenylcyclopropenone (DPC). The sequence was collected from a woman in her late teens or twenties with alopecia areata. Some clones in this sample may be carry-over from other donors' samples. This chain connects TRBV27 to TRBJ1-2, with 12 bases fitting TRBD1. The CDR3 sequence: CASSKGQGAYGYTF. Here the CDR3 DNA reads TGTGCCAGCAGTAAGGGACAGGGGGCGTATGGCTACACCTTC.